The T cell receptor (beta chain) under discussion was sequenced for a study of OX40 agonist ivuxolimab in advanced cancers. TCRdb's table, derived via immunoSEQ multiplex PCR, lists solely in-frame clones and lacks some. The data hold about 23,000 clones, with 60% to 85% observed a single time. CDR1 SGHNT and CDR2 YYREEE come from the germline V gene (reference sequence). The V gene lost 0 bases and the J gene lost 6 bases, with 9 bases spanning the gap. The CDR3 totals 13 residues. Sequences were derived from CD4+ or CD8+ T cells sorted from blood, sampled in a trial of the OX40 agonist ivuxolimab. The TCR sequence derives from an adult with an advanced solid tumor such as melanoma, head and neck, liver or kidney cancer. This sequence joins TRBV5-4 and TRBJ1-2; D is unresolved. The CDR3 nucleotides read TGTGCCAGCAGCTTGGATAGGAAGGATGGCTACACCTTC. Translated: CASSLDRKDGYTF. Variable domain in full (rest from reference TRBV5-4 and TRBJ1-2): ETGVTQSPTHLIKTRGQQVTLRCSSQSGHNTVSWYQQALGQGPQFIFQYYREEENGRGNFPPRFSGLQFPNYSSELNVNALELDDSALYLCASSLDRKDGYTFGSGTRLTVV.